Presented here are 30 T cell receptor beta chains from one specimen sequenced in a study of PD-1 blockade in mismatch repair-deficient tumors. TCRdb's table, derived via immunoSEQ multiplex PCR, lists solely in-frame clones and lacks some. The sample consists of 40,000 or so clones, approximately 83% of them appearing once. Sequencing used PBMCs, obtained about 38 weeks after starting pembrolizumab. The source is an adult with mismatch repair-deficient cancer.

The chain employs TRBV5-4 and TRBJ2-1; 8 bases are shared with TRBD1. The V gene's germline CDR1 is SGHNT and CDR2 YYREEE (reference sequence). The ends lost 4 bases at V and 1 base at J; junction bases unmatched: 13. This CDR3 has 18 amino acids. CDR3 coding DNA: TGTGCCAGCAGCCGTTCCTCCCAGGGGGCGCTTTCCTACAATGAGCAGTTCTTC. Translating gives CASSRSSQGALSYNEQFF.

This clone appeared a few times. The chain recombines TRBV11-3 with TRBJ1-1; possible D gene TRBD1, 6 bases. Germline values: CDR1 SGHNT, CDR2 YENEEA. The V gene lost 5 bases and the J gene lost 0 bases, with 10 bases spanning the gap. The CDR3 contains 14 residues. Here the CDR3 reads CASSEQGMNTEAFF. DNA for the CDR3: TGTGCCAGCAGCGAACAGGGAATGAACACTGAAGCTTTCTTT.

The chain joins TRBV2 to TRBJ2-7; D is possibly TRBD2 (6 bases). CDR1 and CDR2 from the germline V gene are SNHLY and FYNNEI. V lost 3 bases to trimming and J lost 4 bases, with 13 bases between them. The CDR3 loop spans 14 amino acids. Here the CDR3 reads CASSEGRRGYEQYF. The CDR3 coding sequence is TGTGCCAGCAGTGAGGGTAGGCGGGGATACGAGCAGTACTTC.

The chain joins TRBV6-6 to TRBJ2-1; 9 nucleotides match TRBD2. The germline CDR1 and CDR2 sequences are MNHNY and SVGAGI (reference sequence). The V segment lost 6 bases and the J segment 4 bases; nucleotides outside the gene matches: 7. CDR3 length equals 15 residues. The CDR3, as DNA: TGTGCCAGCAGCAGTACTAGCGGGCCTTACAATGAGCAGTTCTTC. Protein sequence: CASSSTSGPYNEQFF.

This chain uses TRBV11-3 with TRBJ2-4; the match to TRBD1 covers 11 bases. CDR1 and CDR2 from the germline V gene are SGHNT and YENEEA. V lost 5 bases to trimming and J lost 8 bases; unmatched junction nucleotides: 8. The length of the CDR3 is 15 residues. CDR3 DNA: TGTGCCAGCAGCCTCGGACAGGGGGCTGAGGACATTCAGTACTTC. This gives the protein CASSLGQGAEDIQYF.

The V call is TRBV4-1, the J call TRBJ2-3; 11 bases agree with TRBD2. This CDR3 has 17 amino acids. The junction had 13 bases not matched to a gene; V was cut back by 5 bases and J by 6 bases. Germline values: CDR1 MGHRA, CDR2 YSYEKL. CDR3 coding DNA: TGCGCCAGCAGCGAAGGTTTAGCGGGAGGGCTGATTGATACGCAGTATTTT. Protein sequence: CASSEGLAGGLIDTQYF.

This rearrangement joins TRBV6-6 to TRBJ2-7, with TRBD2 identical over 7 bases. The CDR3 covers 15 residues. Trimming at V came to 0 bases and at J to 1 base, leaving 3 bases not matched to a gene. Germline loops: CDR1 MNHNY, CDR2 SVGAGI (reference sequence). The CDR3 region has the DNA TGTGCCAGCAGTTACTCGGGCGGGAGATCCTACGAGCAGTACTTC. Translated: CASSYSGGRSYEQYF.

This chain uses TRBV7-2 with TRBJ1-2; D might be TRBD1 (5 bases). Germline CDR1 is SGHTA and CDR2 is FQGNSA. Trimming took off 6 bases at V and 8 bases at J, with 22 bases between the two ends. The CDR3 is 15 amino acids. For the CDR3, the DNA is TGTGCCAGCAGTCACCTGGGGGGGAGGTATCAGGGCTACACCTTC. It yields the protein CASSHLGGRYQGYTF.

V and J are TRBV7-9 and TRBJ1-2; TRBD1 aligns across 9 bases. CDR3 length: 15 amino acids. Per germline, CDR1 SEHNR and CDR2 FQNEAQ (reference sequence). J was trimmed by 7 bases and V by 2 bases; bases with no gene match: 8. In nucleotides, the CDR3 is TGTGCCAGCAGCTTAACCGGGACAGGGTTAGGTGGCTACACCTTC. Protein: CASSLTGTGLGGYTF.

This rearrangement joins TRBV30 to TRBJ1-6; D not certain. Trimming removed 5 bases at V and 4 bases at J, with 15 bases between. CDR1 and CDR2 (germline): GTSNPN, SVGIG (reference sequence). The CDR3 runs to 15 residues. The CDR3 DNA reads TGTGCCTGGGAGGAATCGGGATTTTATAATTCACCCCTCCACTTT. Protein: CAWEESGFYNSPLHF.

This chain uses TRBV19 with TRBJ2-6, with 8 bases aligning to TRBD1. This CDR3 contains 21 residues. Germline lookup yields CDR1 LNHDA and CDR2 SQIVND (reference sequence). Trimming took 0 bases from V and 0 from J; bases not matched to a gene: 13. The DNA for the CDR3 is TGTGCCAGTAGTATAGAGGGACAGGTTGGATTACTCAACTCTGGGGCCAACGTCCTGACTTTC. Protein product: CASSIEGQVGLLNSGANVLTF. The full variable domain, with the rest looked up from reference TRBV19 and TRBJ2-6, is DGGITQSPKYLFRKEGQNVTLSCEQNLNHDAMYWYRQDPGQGLRLIYYSQIVNDFQKGDIAEGYSVSREKKESFPLTVTSAQKNPTAFYLCASSIEGQVGLLNSGANVLTFGAGSRLTVL.

The chain recombines TRBV30 with TRBJ1-5; no definite D call. The CDR3 has 12 amino acids. V lost 0 bases and J lost 5, with 5 bases in between. The V gene's germline CDR1 is GTSNPN and CDR2 SVGIG (reference sequence). The CDR3 here is CAWSVPDQPQHF. CDR3 nucleotides: TGTGCCTGGAGTGTACCAGATCAGCCCCAGCATTTT. The full variable domain, completed using reference TRBV30 and TRBJ1-5, is SQTIHQWPATLVQPVGSPLSLECTVEGTSNPNLYWYRQAAGRGLQLLFYSVGIGQISSEVPQNLSASRPQDRQFILSSKKLLLSDSGFYLCAWSVPDQPQHFGDGTRLSIL.

The rearrangement joins TRBV2 to TRBJ1-2; D not resolved. Germline lookup yields CDR1 SNHLY and CDR2 FYNNEI. V lost 7 bases, J lost 2 bases, and 14 bases lay in between. The CDR3 totals 14 residues. CDR3 protein: CASTRGEGNYGYTF. CDR3 DNA sequence: TGTGCCAGCACCCGAGGTGAGGGCAACTATGGCTACACCTTC.

V gene TRBV4-1 combines with J gene TRBJ2-2, with 11 bases matching TRBD1. Germline lookup yields CDR1 MGHRA and CDR2 YSYEKL. V lost 4 bases and J lost 0; bases outside the gene matches: 7. The CDR3 loop spans 18 amino acids. This CDR3 reads CASSLRTGGVPNTGELFF. For the CDR3, the DNA is TGCGCCAGCAGCCTTAGGACAGGGGGCGTCCCGAACACCGGGGAGCTGTTTTTT.

The rearrangement uses TRBV4-2 and TRBJ1-1; D not certain. Germline V gives CDR1 LGHNA, CDR2 YNFKEQ. The length of the CDR3 is 12 residues. V lost 0 bases to trimming and J lost 8 bases, with 7 bases between them. CDR3 nucleotides: TGTGCCAGCAGCCAAGATGAGGTCGAAGCTTTCTTT. Translation gives CASSQDEVEAFF.

The chain combines TRBV6-6 with TRBJ2-3, with TRBD2 identical over 8 bases. J gave up 3 bases and V 7 bases, and 3 bases lay outside the gene matches. Germline values: CDR1 MNHNY, CDR2 SVGAGI (reference sequence). This CDR3 comprises 13 residues. The CDR3 reads CASIASGTDTQYF. CDR3 coding DNA: TGTGCCAGCATAGCTAGCGGGACAGATACGCAGTATTTT.

This chain uses TRBV9 with TRBJ1-6; the match to TRBD1 covers 9 bases. This CDR3 contains 15 residues. The V gene end was trimmed by 4 bases and the J gene end by 7 bases; junction bases not matched to a gene: 6. CDR1 and CDR2 from the germline V gene are SGDLS and YYNGEE. DNA of the CDR3: TGTGCCAGCAGCCCTCGACAGGGGGGAAATTCACCCCTCCACTTT. Encoded protein: CASSPRQGGNSPLHF. The whole variable domain, filled in from reference TRBV9 and TRBJ1-6, reads DSGVTQTPKHLITATGQRVTLRCSPRSGDLSVYWYQQSLDQGLQFLIQYYNGEERAKGNILERFSAQQFPDLHSELNLSSLELGDSALYFCASSPRQGGNSPLHFGNGTRLTVT.

The CDR3 here is CASSPGLAGVAGELFF. CDR3 nucleotides: TGTGCCAGCTCACCTGGACTAGCGGGAGTGGCCGGGGAGCTGTTTTTT. The chain uses TRBV18 and TRBJ2-2; 13 nucleotides line up with TRBD2. Trimming at V came to 3 bases and at J to 6 bases, leaving 4 bases not matched to a gene. The CDR3 extends over 16 amino acids. Germline CDR1 is KGHSH and CDR2 is LQKENI.

The chain couples TRBV28 to TRBJ1-5; 8 bases line up with TRBD1. The trim removed 2 bases at V and 3 bases at J, leaving 6 bases unmatched. There are 16 residues in the CDR3. Germline-derived CDR1 and CDR2 are MDHEN and SYDVKM. CDR3 DNA: TGTGCCAGCAGTTTACCGTCGACAGGGGCCAATCAGCCCCAGCATTTT. It translates to CASSLPSTGANQPQHF.

The J gene is TRBJ2-3, the V gene TRBV20-1; D is ambiguous. Trimming removed 6 bases from V and 8 bases from J, with 12 bases in between. This CDR3 is built from 11 residues. Germline CDR1 reads DFQATT; CDR2 reads SNEGSKA (reference sequence). CDR3 sequence reads: CSAPLRSTQYF. The CDR3 coding sequence is TGCAGTGCGCCACTGCGGAGTACGCAGTATTTT.

The J gene is TRBJ2-5, the V gene TRBV21-1; the table's D call, TRBD2, was not checked against the DNA. TRBV21-1 is shown as a pseudogene. The length of the CDR3 is 15 residues. The CDR3 sequence is CASSKVGGSAETQYF. The CDR3, as DNA: TGTGCCAGCAGCAAAGTCGGAGGGAGCGCCGAGACCCAGTACTTC.

This chain connects TRBV28 to TRBJ1-1, with no clear D. This CDR3 region has 15 residues. Deletions cut 0 bases from V and 1 base from J, with 9 bases between. Germline lookup yields CDR1 MDHEN and CDR2 SYDVKM. CDR3 in amino acids: CASSLWGDSNTEAFF. The CDR3 DNA sequence: TGTGCCAGCAGTTTATGGGGAGACTCGAACACTGAAGCTTTCTTT.

This clone was seen a handful of times. The rearrangement links TRBV27 to TRBJ2-5; 7 nucleotides match TRBD2. The V gene's germline CDR1 is MNHEY and CDR2 SMNVEV (reference sequence). The CDR3 sequence is 14 residues long. J lost 4 bases, V lost 2 bases, and 4 bases had no gene match. The CDR3 is CASSLRLAGETQYF. CDR3 DNA: TGTGCCAGCAGTTTAAGACTAGCTGGAGAGACCCAGTACTTC.

The chain has TRBV11-2 and TRBJ2-2; maybe TRBD1 (5 bases). V lost 4 bases and J lost 3, with 15 bases in between. Germline V lookup: CDR1 SGHAT, CDR2 FQNNGV. This CDR3 comprises 16 residues. The CDR3, as DNA: TGTGCCAGCAGCTCTCTGACAGTTCTTTACACCGGGGAGCTGTTTTTT. It yields the protein CASSSLTVLYTGELFF.

This clone was detected only once. The chain links TRBV28 to TRBJ1-5; TRBD1 might be the D (6 bases). Germline CDR1 and CDR2: MDHEN and SYDVKM. V gave up 5 bases and J gave up 4 bases, with 15 bases separating them. The CDR3 covers 15 residues. DNA for the CDR3: TGTGCCAGCAGTCCTCCGGACAGCCCGAATCAGCCCCAGCATTTT. Amino acid sequence: CASSPPDSPNQPQHF.

J is TRBJ2-1 and V is TRBV7-9; D is perhaps TRBD1 (6 bases). V dropped 2 bases and J dropped 8 bases, with 10 bases sitting between them. Germline loops: CDR1 SEHNR, CDR2 FQNEAQ (reference sequence). The CDR3 covers 13 residues. In DNA, the CDR3 is TGTGCCAGCAGCTTAATGGACAGCCATGAGCAGTTCTTC. Translated: CASSLMDSHEQFF.

This chain connects TRBV27 to TRBJ2-2, with D possibly TRBD2 on 6 matching bases. CDR1 and CDR2 (germline): MNHEY, SMNVEV (reference sequence). The CDR3 sequence is 14 residues long. Trimming shortened V by 2 bases and J by 6 bases, and 10 bases separated the two germline ends. CDR3 bases: TGTGCCAGCAGTTTAGGCTCTAGCGCCGGGGAGCTGTTTTTT. Its translation: CASSLGSSAGELFF.

This sequence joins TRBV5-1 and TRBJ2-3; perhaps TRBD2 as D (6 bases). The CDR3 spans 17 residues. Trimming left V 1 base short and J 1 base short, with 16 bases between. From germline, CDR1 is SGHRS and CDR2 YFSETQ. The CDR3 DNA follows: TGCGCCAGCAGCTTGCACCTAACTAGGGAGGGCACAGATACGCAGTATTTT. Amino acid sequence: CASSLHLTREGTDTQYF.

This clone occurred once. The chain joins TRBV28 to TRBJ2-1; TRBD2 matches 8 bases. Germline V gives CDR1 MDHEN, CDR2 SYDVKM. The CDR3 is made up of 18 amino acids. After removal of 4 bases from V and 8 bases from J, the junction contained 19 bases not matched to a gene. The DNA of the CDR3 is TGTGCCAGCAGTTCCGTTATCGGAGCGGGAGAAAGGAGCCATGAGCAGTTCTTC. Its protein product is CASSSVIGAGERSHEQFF.

This chain links TRBV6-5 with TRBJ2-3, with TRBD1 identical over 9 bases. This CDR3 region has 14 residues. V lost 7 bases to trimming and J lost 4 bases; unmatched junction nucleotides: 6. Per the germline V gene, CDR1 is MNHEY and CDR2 is SVGAGI. Here the CDR3 reads CASTGTGWADTQYF. The CDR3 DNA reads as TGTGCCAGCACCGGGACAGGGTGGGCAGATACGCAGTATTTT.